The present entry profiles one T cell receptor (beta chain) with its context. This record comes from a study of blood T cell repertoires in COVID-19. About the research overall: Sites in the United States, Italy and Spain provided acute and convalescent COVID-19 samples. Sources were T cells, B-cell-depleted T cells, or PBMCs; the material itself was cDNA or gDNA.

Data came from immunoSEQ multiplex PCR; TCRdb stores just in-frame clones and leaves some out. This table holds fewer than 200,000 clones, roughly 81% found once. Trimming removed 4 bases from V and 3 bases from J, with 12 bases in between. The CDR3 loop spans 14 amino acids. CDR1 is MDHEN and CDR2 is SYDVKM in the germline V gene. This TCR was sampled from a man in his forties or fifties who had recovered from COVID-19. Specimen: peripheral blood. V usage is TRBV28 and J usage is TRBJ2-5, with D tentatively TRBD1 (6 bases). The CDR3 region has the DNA TGTGCCAGCAGTTATTCACAGGGTAAAGAGACCCAGTACTTC. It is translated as CASSYSQGKETQYF.